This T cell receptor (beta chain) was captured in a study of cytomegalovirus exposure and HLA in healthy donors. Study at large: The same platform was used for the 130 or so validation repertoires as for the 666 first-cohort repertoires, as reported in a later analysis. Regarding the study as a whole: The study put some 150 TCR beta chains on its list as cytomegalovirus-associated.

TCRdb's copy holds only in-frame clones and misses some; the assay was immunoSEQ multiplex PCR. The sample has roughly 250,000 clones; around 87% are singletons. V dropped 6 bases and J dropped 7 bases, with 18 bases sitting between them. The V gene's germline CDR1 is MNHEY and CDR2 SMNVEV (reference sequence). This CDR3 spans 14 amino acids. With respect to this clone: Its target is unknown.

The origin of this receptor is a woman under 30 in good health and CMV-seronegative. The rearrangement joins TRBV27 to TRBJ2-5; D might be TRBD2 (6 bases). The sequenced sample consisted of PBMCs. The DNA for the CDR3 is TGTGCCAGCAGCCCGGGGGTGCATCCGGGGACCCAGTACTTC. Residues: CASSPGVHPGTQYF.